Reported below is one TCR beta chain. This sample stems from a study of blood T cell repertoires in COVID-19. The CDR3 totals 17 residues. Per germline, CDR1 SGHAT and CDR2 FQNNGV. The V end lost 5 bases, the J end lost 6 bases, and 24 bases lay between the germline ends. Generated by immunoSEQ multiplex PCR, the TCRdb table keeps only in-frame clones and is missing some. The repertoire has 200,000 to 300,000 clones, 84% of them found once; the top ten carry about 4%. The TCR sequence derives from a man between 45 and 60 years old with acute or convalescent COVID-19. J is TRBJ2-3 and V is TRBV11-2; a possible D gene is TRBD2 (6 bases). Material for sequencing was peripheral blood. The CDR3: CASSGITRDAPGDTQYF. The CDR3 nucleotides read TGTGCCAGCAGCGGTATCACGCGGGATGCCCCTGGGGATACGCAGTATTTT.